This T cell receptor beta chain came from a study of T-cell memory formation after mild COVID-19. Study context: TCR clusters were largely donor specific.

Turning to this clonotype: What it binds is not known.

TCR alpha and TCR beta cDNA libraries carrying sample barcodes and UMIs were produced by 5'RACE using constant-segment primers. From the 5' RACE reads, TCRdb called clonotypes with MiXCR, one entry per CDR3 protein. The sample shows about 280,000 distinct CDR3 sequences, roughly 8% of them seen only once. The CDR3 sequence is 15 residues long. J was trimmed by 7 bases and V by 5 bases; bases with no gene match: 7. Per the germline V gene, CDR1 is SGHVS and CDR2 is FQNEAQ. The study, taken as a whole, reports: The pre-infection memory compartment contained some responding clones, suggesting cross-reactive memory joined. Clones that shrank (day 15 to 85) were balanced CD4/CD8, whereas later expanders leaned CD4+.

The V and J genes are TRBV7-8 and TRBJ2-3; 12 nucleotides align to TRBD2. This TCR was recovered from a man aged 18 to 30 who had mild COVID-19 (a few samples of this study predate the infection). Cell type and time point are not known. The specimen sequenced was PBMCs or a T cell subset sorted from them (not recorded which). The CDR3 spells CASSDRTSGGNTQYF. CDR3 DNA sequence: TGTGCCAGCAGCGATCGCACTAGCGGGGGGAATACGCAGTATTTT.